This TCR beta chain was captured in a study of T cell changes during pregnancy in multiple sclerosis. Produced via immunoSEQ multiplex PCR; TCRdb's table is partial and in-frame only. The sample gives about 80,000 clones, about 90% of which show up once; 2.5% to 3% is in the top ten. Germline CDR1 reads MNHEY; CDR2 reads SMNVEV (reference sequence). The CDR3 consists of 15 residues. V was clipped by 5 bases and J by 3 bases, with 15 bases between them. This chain joins TRBV27 and TRBJ2-3; D might be TRBD2 (6 bases). The sequence was obtained from a female donor with multiple sclerosis, enrolled in a pregnancy study. Sequences were derived from peripheral blood, sampled before pregnancy. Written as DNA, the CDR3 is TGTGCCAGCAGTAACAGCGGGCAACGTACAGATACGCAGTATTTT. Protein: CASSNSGQRTDTQYF.